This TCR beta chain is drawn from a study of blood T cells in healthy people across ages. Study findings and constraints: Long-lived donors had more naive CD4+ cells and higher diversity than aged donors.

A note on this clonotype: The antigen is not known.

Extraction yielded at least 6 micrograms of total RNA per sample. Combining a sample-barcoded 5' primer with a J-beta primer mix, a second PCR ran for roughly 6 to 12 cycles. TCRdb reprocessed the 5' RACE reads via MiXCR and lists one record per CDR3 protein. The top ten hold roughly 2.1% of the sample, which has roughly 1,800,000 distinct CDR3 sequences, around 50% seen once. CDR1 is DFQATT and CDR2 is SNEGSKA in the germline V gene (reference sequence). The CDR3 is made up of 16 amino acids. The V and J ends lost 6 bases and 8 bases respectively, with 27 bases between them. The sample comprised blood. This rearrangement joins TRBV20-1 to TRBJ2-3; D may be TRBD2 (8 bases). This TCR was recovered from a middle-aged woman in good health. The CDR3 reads CSAGGTAGATLGTQYF. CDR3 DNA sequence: TGCAGTGCCGGAGGGACAGCGGGGGCCACCTTAGGTACGCAGTATTTT.